This TCR beta chain was sequenced in a study of regulatory T cells in long-lasting Graves disease. CDR3 size: 14 residues. Germline trimming cut 9 bases from V and 5 bases from J; bases unmatched to any gene: 9. The germline gives CDR1 SGHRS, CDR2 YFSETQ. Details on this clonotype: The antigen is not known.

Findings of the study overall: Newly diagnosed Graves' patients had higher TCR diversity than persistent ones.

In building TCR beta libraries, iRepertoire HTBI primers were used together with Arm-PCR of CDR3 regions. As originally analysed: In the combined samples, around 60 TRBV and 11 to 15 TRBJ segments were identified. TCRdb itself ran the multiplex PCR reads through MiXCR, one entry per CDR3 protein. TCRdb, rather than the study authors, made the V and J calls. The sample has some 440,000 distinct CDR3 sequences, 20% to 25% seen once; the top ten hold 7% to 10%. Sample time point: persistent/refractory GD, antithyroid drugs over 5 years with positive TRAb. PBMC RNA was the source of the TCR library. The source of this sequence is a female donor with Graves disease. V is TRBV5-1 and J is TRBJ2-2; 8 bases align to TRBD2. The input for sequencing was peripheral blood mononuclear cells (PBMCs), taken when the disease was refractory, from a patient treated with antithyroid drugs. This CDR3 reads CATQRTGGTGELFF. Here the CDR3 DNA reads TGCGCCACCCAGCGGACGGGAGGGACCGGGGAGCTGTTTTTT.